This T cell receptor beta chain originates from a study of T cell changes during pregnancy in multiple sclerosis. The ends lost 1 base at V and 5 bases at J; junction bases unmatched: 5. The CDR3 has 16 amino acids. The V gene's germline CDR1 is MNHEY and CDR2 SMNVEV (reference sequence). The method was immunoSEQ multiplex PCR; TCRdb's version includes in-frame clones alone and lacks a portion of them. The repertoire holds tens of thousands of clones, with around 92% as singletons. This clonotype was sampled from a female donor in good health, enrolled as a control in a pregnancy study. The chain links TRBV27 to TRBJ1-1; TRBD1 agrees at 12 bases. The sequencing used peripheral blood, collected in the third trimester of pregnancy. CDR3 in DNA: TGTGCCAGCAGTTTATTGGGACAGGGGGCAGGAACTGAAGCTTTCTTT. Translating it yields CASSLLGQGAGTEAFF.